These 4 T cell receptor beta chains were all obtained from the same sample, sequenced in a study of shared clonotypes between healthy human individuals. Measured with immunoSEQ multiplex PCR; TCRdb has only the in-frame clones, and not every one. The table has about 490,000 clones, 65% to 85% seen once. Sequences were obtained from PBMCs. These receptors all come from a woman aged 40 to 50 in good health. Some clones in this sample may be carry-over from other donors' samples.

In the case of this clone: It differs at one base from a far larger clone, so likely a read error. Additional DNA sequences in this sample encode the identical CDR3. The rearrangement uses TRBV11-2 and TRBJ2-7; no clear D gene. Germline V lookup: CDR1 SGHAT, CDR2 FQNNGV. Trimming stripped 5 bases from V and 6 bases from J, with 14 bases between. The CDR3 extends over 13 amino acids. CDR3 nucleotide sequence: TGTGCCAGCAGCCTATCCGGGTATGGCGAGCAGTACTTC. Protein product: CASSLSGYGEQYF.

About this clone itself: A much larger clonotype is one base distant, so this may be a read error. The V gene is TRBV4-1, the J gene TRBJ1-2, with D uncertain. Trimming pared 4 bases from V and 1 base from J, leaving 13 bases between. Germline values: CDR1 MGHRA, CDR2 YSYEKL. The CDR3 runs to 15 residues. The CDR3 loop is CASSRDLHLNYGYTF. DNA of the CDR3: TGCGCCAGCAGCCGAGATCTTCACCTTAACTATGGCTACACCTTC.

The chain employs TRBV30 and TRBJ2-3; 9 bases line up with TRBD2. The length of the CDR3 is 15 residues. With 5 bases clipped from V and 2 bases from J, the junction kept 8 bases outside the gene matches. Germline CDR1 is GTSNPN and CDR2 is SVGIG (reference sequence). CDR3 region: CAWLRAGGPTDTQYF. CDR3 DNA: TGTGCCTGGCTGCGGGCGGGGGGGCCCACAGATACGCAGTATTTT. The complete variable domain, with remaining parts taken from reference TRBV30 and TRBJ2-3, reads SQTIHQWPATLVQPVGSPLSLECTVEGTSNPNLYWYRQAAGRGLQLLFYSVGIGQISSEVPQNLSASRPQDRQFILSSKKLLLSDSGFYLCAWLRAGGPTDTQYFGPGTRLTVL.

Points on this clone: The likely explanation is a read error, given a far larger clone one base away. Here the CDR3 reads CASSPLGRDQPQYF. CDR3 sequence (DNA): TGTGCCAGCAGTCCACTCGGGCGAGATCAGCCCCAGTATTTT. V usage is TRBV27 and J usage is TRBJ1-5; D not resolved. The J call is in doubt because the DNA end fits TRBJ2-3 better. There are 14 residues in the CDR3. Germline assignment: CDR1 MNHEY and CDR2 SMNVEV (reference sequence).